The 23 T cell receptor beta chains reported below all come from one sample, sequenced in a study of CD8 T cells in Susac syndrome. Random hexamers were used to reverse transcribe the RNA input (roughly 0.5 to 1 ug). MiXCR, run by TCRdb on the immunoSEQ multiplex PCR reads, gives a single entry per CDR3 protein. The table has around 140,000 distinct CDR3 sequences, roughly 94% seen once. The sequencing sample was made of CD4+ T cells from PBMCs. The receptor set was obtained from a human donor in good health.

V gene TRBV19 combines with J gene TRBJ1-5; D ambiguous. The V gene lost 2 bases and the J gene lost 0 bases, with 8 bases spanning the gap. The CDR3 runs 15 residues. The germline gives CDR1 LNHDA, CDR2 SQIVND (reference sequence). For the CDR3, the DNA is TGTGCCAGTAGTATACGCCAGTATAGCAATCAGCCCCAGCATTTT. Its translation is CASSIRQYSNQPQHF.

The rearrangement links TRBV30 to TRBJ1-2; no reliable D call. The CDR3 sequence is 12 residues long. The V and J ends lost 5 bases and 8 bases respectively, with 15 bases between them. Germline loops: CDR1 GTSNPN, CDR2 SVGIG (reference sequence). CDR3 nucleotides: TGTGCCTGGGGCTCCCACAACGGGGGCTACACCTTC. It codes for CAWGSHNGGYTF.

The chain couples TRBV28 to TRBJ1-2, with D possibly being TRBD1 (5 bases). This CDR3 is 14 amino acids long. Trimming cost V 6 bases and J 2 bases, with 13 bases left between them. Looked up from germline, CDR1 is MDHEN and CDR2 is SYDVKM. Here the CDR3 reads CASSLGTLNYGYTF. CDR3 nucleotide sequence: TGTGCCAGCAGCCTAGGGACCTTAAACTATGGCTACACCTTC.

The chain has TRBV10-3 and TRBJ2-7, with D tentatively TRBD2 (5 bases). The CDR3 has 14 residues. Trimming removed 2 bases from V and 3 bases from J, with 11 bases in between. Germline CDR1 reads ENHRY; CDR2 reads SYGVKD. The CDR3 loop reads CAISEGRRGYEQYF. The CDR3 DNA sequence: TGTGCCATCAGTGAGGGTCGTCGGGGCTACGAGCAGTACTTC.

There are a few counts of this clonotype. The V and J genes are TRBV5-4 and TRBJ2-7; 12 bases map to TRBD2. V trimming: 3 bases; J trimming: 2 bases; junction bases outside the gene matches: 6. CDR1 is SGHNT and CDR2 is YYREEE in the germline V gene (reference sequence). CDR3 length equals 16 residues. The CDR3 protein is CASSSPSSGRAYEQYF. In nucleotides, the CDR3 is TGTGCCAGCAGCTCCCCCTCTAGCGGGAGGGCCTACGAGCAGTACTTC. The full variable domain, completed using reference TRBV5-4 and TRBJ2-7, is ETGVTQSPTHLIKTRGQQVTLRCSSQSGHNTVSWYQQALGQGPQFIFQYYREEENGRGNFPPRFSGLQFPNYSSELNVNALELDDSALYLCASSSPSSGRAYEQYFGPGTRLTVT.

This chain joins TRBV12-3 or TRBV12-4 and TRBJ2-1; 11 nucleotides match TRBD2. The CDR3 contains 17 residues. V was pared by 6 bases and J by 6 bases, with 13 bases of the junction left unmatched. The CDR3 protein is CASSPYLAGGSANEQFF. Here the CDR3 DNA reads TGTGCCAGCAGCCCCTATTTAGCGGGAGGGTCCGCCAATGAGCAGTTCTTC.

The chain has TRBV10-3 and TRBJ1-2; TRBD1 might be the D (5 bases). Germline CDR1 ENHRY, CDR2 SYGVKD. V was pared by 3 bases and J by 4 bases, with 12 bases between. The CDR3 contains 14 residues. The chain's CDR3 is CAISDRGLLYGYTF. CDR3 nucleotides: TGTGCCATCAGTGACCGGGGCCTCCTCTATGGCTACACCTTC.

The chain employs TRBV5-1 and TRBJ2-5; a weak D match, TRBD1 (6 bases). Germline lookup yields CDR1 SGHRS and CDR2 YFSETQ. CDR3 length equals 16 residues. Between the trimmed V and J ends, which lost 2 bases and 1 base, there was a span of 15 bases. CDR3 amino acids: CASSLLRTAFQETQYF. CDR3 sequence (DNA): TGCGCCAGCAGCTTACTCCGGACAGCTTTCCAAGAGACCCAGTACTTC. Full variable domain (outside the CDR3, taken from reference TRBV5-1 and TRBJ2-5): KAGVTQTPRYLIKTRGQQVTLSCSPISGHRSVSWYQQTPGQGLQFLFEYFSETQRNKGNFPGRFSGRQFSNSRSEMNVSTLELGDSALYLCASSLLRTAFQETQYFGPGTRLLVL.

The chain uses TRBV3-1 and TRBJ1-1; D is unclear. The CDR3 length is 13 residues. Germline lookup yields CDR1 LGHDT and CDR2 YNNKEL (reference sequence). The V and J ends lost 0 bases and 5 bases respectively, with 7 bases between them. This chain's CDR3 is CASSQDRTTEAFF. DNA of the CDR3: TGTGCCAGCAGCCAAGATCGAACAACTGAAGCTTTCTTT.

This chain uses TRBV27 with TRBJ2-7; 9 nucleotides match TRBD1. V lost 0 bases and J lost 9; bases outside the gene matches: 6. Germline CDR1 and CDR2: MNHEY and SMNVEV (reference sequence). The CDR3 length is 14 residues. The CDR3 reads CASSLSTGGGPQYF. As DNA, the CDR3 is TGTGCCAGCAGTTTATCGACAGGGGGAGGCCCGCAGTACTTC.

In the case of this clonotype: An end of the junction differs from the germline gene, which may be a read error. V gene TRBV20-1 combines with J gene TRBJ2-7; 7 nucleotides agree with TRBD1. The germline gives CDR1 DFQATT, CDR2 SNEGSKA (reference sequence). The CDR3 is made up of 15 amino acids. CDR3 nucleotide sequence: TGCAGTGCTGGAGAGGTCCCAGGGGGCTCCTACGAGCAGTACTTC. Translation: CSAGEVPGGSYEQYF.

V gene TRBV4-2 combines with J gene TRBJ2-7; TRBD1 agrees at 7 bases. The CDR3 has 18 residues. V was clipped by 0 bases and J by 0 bases; unmatched bases: 11. Germline CDR1 and CDR2: LGHNA and YNFKEQ. CDR3 bases: TGTGCCAGCAGCCAAGACAAGCTGAGGGCAGGGGGCTCCTACGAGCAGTACTTC. Encoded protein: CASSQDKLRAGGSYEQYF.

The CDR3 sequence is CASIPFPGVLGTEAFF. The CDR3 DNA reads as TGTGCCAGCATACCCTTTCCTGGGGTGTTGGGCACTGAAGCTTTCTTT. The genes are TRBV27 and TRBJ1-1; no definite D call. The CDR3 totals 16 residues. Trimming shortened V by 7 bases and J by 4 bases, and 22 bases separated the two germline ends. CDR1 MNHEY and CDR2 SMNVEV come from the germline V gene (reference sequence).

The CDR3 loop reads CSAATGWTDTQYF. As DNA, the CDR3 is TGCAGCGCCGCGACAGGGTGGACAGATACGCAGTATTTT. The V and J genes are TRBV29-1 and TRBJ2-3; 7 bases are a match to TRBD1. Per germline, CDR1 SQVTM and CDR2 ANQGSEA. The CDR3 sequence is 13 residues long. J was trimmed by 3 bases and V by 7 bases; bases with no gene match: 7.

J is TRBJ1-6 and V is TRBV29-1; D is perhaps TRBD1 (5 bases). Germline lookup yields CDR1 SQVTM and CDR2 ANQGSEA. This CDR3 has 13 amino acids. V shed 6 bases and J shed 8 bases, with 14 bases lying between them. CDR3 residues: CSVRTATDSPLHF. In DNA, the CDR3 is TGCAGCGTCCGGACGGCGACAGATTCACCCCTCCACTTT.

The chain has TRBV10-3 and TRBJ2-7; 8 nucleotides agree with TRBD1. Germline CDR1 is ENHRY and CDR2 is SYGVKD. The CDR3 totals 15 residues. The V segment lost 2 bases and the J segment 1 base; nucleotides outside the gene matches: 4. The CDR3 DNA is TGTGCCATCAGTGAGACAGGGGGAATATCCTACGAGCAGTACTTC. Translating it yields CAISETGGISYEQYF.

The V and J genes are TRBV12-3 or TRBV12-4 and TRBJ2-1; no firm D call. The germline V and J ends were trimmed by 0 bases and 0 bases, with 12 bases remaining between them. The CDR3 contains 17 residues. The CDR3 loop is CASSLARGVVSYNEQFF. For the CDR3, the DNA is TGTGCCAGCAGTTTAGCGCGTGGCGTCGTCTCCTACAATGAGCAGTTCTTC.

The rearrangement uses TRBV20-1 and TRBJ2-1; D perhaps matches TRBD2 (6 bases). The CDR3 consists of 12 residues. V gave up 6 bases and J gave up 6 bases, with 12 bases separating them. Per the germline V gene, CDR1 is DFQATT and CDR2 is SNEGSKA (reference sequence). This CDR3 reads CSAKKTSNEQFF. CDR3 DNA sequence: TGCAGTGCCAAAAAGACTAGCAATGAGCAGTTCTTC.

V is TRBV2 and J is TRBJ2-3; D is unresolved. V was pared by 6 bases and J by 0 bases, with 10 bases between. The CDR3 is 14 residues long. Germline CDR1 and CDR2: SNHLY and FYNNEI. The CDR3 loop is CASRPGSSTDTQYF. The CDR3, as DNA: TGTGCCAGCAGGCCGGGTTCAAGCACAGATACGCAGTATTTT.

For the CDR3, the DNA is TGCAGTGCTAGACCATGGGGGACCCGGGAAAACACCATATATTTT. Translated, it gives CSARPWGTRENTIYF. The rearrangement uses TRBV20-1 and TRBJ1-3; perhaps TRBD1 as D (5 bases). CDR3 length: 15 amino acids. Between the trimmed V and J ends, which lost 2 bases and 6 bases, there was a span of 17 bases. Germline CDR1 DFQATT, CDR2 SNEGSKA (reference sequence).

The V gene is TRBV6-5, the J gene TRBJ2-7; 15 nucleotides align to TRBD2. After removal of 0 bases from V and 4 bases from J, the junction contained 16 bases not matched to a gene. This CDR3 comprises 21 residues. Germline CDR1 reads MNHEY; CDR2 reads SVGAGI. Here the CDR3 reads CASSYSFAGTSGRLQPYEQYF. The DNA for the CDR3 is TGTGCCAGCAGTTACTCCTTCGCCGGGACTAGCGGGAGGCTTCAGCCATACGAGCAGTACTTC.

The chain is built from TRBV15 and TRBJ2-6, with TRBD1 identical over 8 bases. After removal of 6 bases from V and 0 bases from J, the junction contained 19 bases not matched to a gene. CDR1 LNHNV and CDR2 YYDKDF come from the germline V gene (reference sequence). The CDR3 is 21 amino acids. CDR3 sequence: CATRDTGTGLFSVSGANVLTF. The CDR3 DNA follows: TGTGCCACCAGAGACACCGGGACAGGACTCTTTAGTGTCTCTGGGGCCAACGTCCTGACTTTC.

This rearrangement joins TRBV7-9 to TRBJ2-1; D not certain. The ends were cut back, 5 bases at V and 10 bases at J, with 9 bases in the middle. This CDR3 has 11 amino acids. Germline values: CDR1 SEHNR, CDR2 FQNEAQ (reference sequence). The DNA for the CDR3 is TGTGCCAGCAGCCCAGGATGGGAGCAGTTCTTC. Encoded protein: CASSPGWEQFF.